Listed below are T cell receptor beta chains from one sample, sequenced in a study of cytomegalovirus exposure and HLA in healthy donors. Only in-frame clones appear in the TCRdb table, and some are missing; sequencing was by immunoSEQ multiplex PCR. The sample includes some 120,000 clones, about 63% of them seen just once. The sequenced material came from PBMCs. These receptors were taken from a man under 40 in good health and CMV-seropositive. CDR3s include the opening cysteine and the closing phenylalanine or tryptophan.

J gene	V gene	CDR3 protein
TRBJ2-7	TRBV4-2	CASSQEASGFTYEQYF
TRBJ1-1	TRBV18	CASSPVTGGRAAGVEAFF
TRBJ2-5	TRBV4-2	CASSSEGTGTQETQYF
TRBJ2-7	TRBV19	CASRRTGGNAYEQYF
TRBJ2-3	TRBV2	CASTWAEPSTDTQYF
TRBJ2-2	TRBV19	CVSHHPGLRAGELFF
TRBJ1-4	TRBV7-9	CASSSGQGGKYEKLFF
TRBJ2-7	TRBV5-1	CASSARPGDTPDRYF
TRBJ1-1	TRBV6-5	CASSYTAGTEAFF
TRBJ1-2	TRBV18	CASSPAGGYGYTF
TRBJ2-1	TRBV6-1	CASSDLGLAPYNEQFF
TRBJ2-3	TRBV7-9	CASSLASGTWDTQYF
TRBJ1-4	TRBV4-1	CASSLGTGPGEKLFF
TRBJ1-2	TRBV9	CASSESGQNDGYTF
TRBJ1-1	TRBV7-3	CASSLTGGDTEAFF
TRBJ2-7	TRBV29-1	CSVLDERYEQYF
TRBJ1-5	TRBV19	CASSIGRSRSNQPQHF
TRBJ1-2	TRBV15	CATSRTGGPGPGYTF
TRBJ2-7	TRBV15	CATSRGGLTSSYEQYF
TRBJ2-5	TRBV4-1	CASSQAGLAGVSQFAETQYF
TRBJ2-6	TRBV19	CATRLDSGANVLTF
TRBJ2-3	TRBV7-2	CASSLAGGSTDTQYF
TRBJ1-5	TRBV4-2	CASSQGGGTGGEPQHF
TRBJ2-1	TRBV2	CASSVLSGGTSEQFF
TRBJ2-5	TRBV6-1	CASSEVPGRETQYF
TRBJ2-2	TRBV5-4	CASSLGNRWGTAELFF
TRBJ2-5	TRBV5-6	CASSWAAGAIQETQYF
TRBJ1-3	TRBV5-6	CASSWRFSGNTIYF